This T cell receptor beta chain was observed in a study of blood T cell repertoires in COVID-19. Study overall: Samples representing acute and convalescent COVID-19 were sourced from the United States, Italy and Spain. T cells, B-cell-depleted T cells, or PBMCs supplied cDNA or gDNA.

How the authors handled the data: Researchers report that nucleated cell counts were estimated from reference gene primer amplification. Sequencing was performed with immunoSEQ multiplex PCR; in TCRdb, only in-frame clones are kept and a portion is missing. V, J and clone size are those of that table, while D and trimming were read from the DNA. Counted here are about 170,000 clones, almost 85% occurring once; the ten biggest clones make up 22%. V was cut by 0 bases and J by 11 bases, with 13 bases left in between. The CDR3 sequence is 13 residues long. CDR1 is MNHEY, CDR2 SMNVEV, per germline (reference sequence).

This TCR came from a woman of 80 years or more with acute or convalescent COVID-19. Sequenced material: peripheral blood. The chain links TRBV27 to TRBJ1-1; D is unresolved. CDR3 protein: CASSLSENTWAFF. Written as DNA, the CDR3 is TGTGCCAGCAGTTTATCGGAGAACACTTGGGCTTTCTTT.